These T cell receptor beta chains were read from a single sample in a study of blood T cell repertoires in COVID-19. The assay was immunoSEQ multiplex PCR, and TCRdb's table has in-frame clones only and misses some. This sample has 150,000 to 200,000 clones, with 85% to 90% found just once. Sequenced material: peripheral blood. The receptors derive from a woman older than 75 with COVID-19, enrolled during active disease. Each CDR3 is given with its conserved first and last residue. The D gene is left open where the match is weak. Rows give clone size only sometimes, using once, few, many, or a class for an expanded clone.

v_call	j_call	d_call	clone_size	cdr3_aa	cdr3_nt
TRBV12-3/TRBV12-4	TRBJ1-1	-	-	CASSLGQRGEAFF	TGTGCCAGCAGTTTAGGACAGCGGGGTGAAGCTTTCTTT
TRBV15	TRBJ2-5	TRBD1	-	CATSRRTGGVETQYF	TGTGCCACCAGCCGGCGGACAGGGGGCGTTGAGACCCAGTACTTC
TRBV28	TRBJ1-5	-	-	CASSLYSGTKNQPQHF	TGTGCCAGCAGTTTATACTCGGGAACCAAGAATCAGCCCCAGCATTTT
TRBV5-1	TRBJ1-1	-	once	CASSSDTLNTEAFF	TGCGCCAGCAGCTCAGACACCCTAAACACTGAAGCTTTCTTT
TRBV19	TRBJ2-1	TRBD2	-	CASSAGDRYNEQFF	TGTGCCAGTAGTGCGGGAGATCGATACAATGAGCAGTTCTTC
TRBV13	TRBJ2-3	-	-	CASSPLRGLVDTDTQYF	TGTGCCAGCAGCCCCCTCCGCGGGTTAGTCGACACAGATACGCAGTATTTT
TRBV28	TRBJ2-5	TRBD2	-	CARGGGLETQYF	TGTGCCCGCGGGGGGGGGCTGGAGACCCAGTACTTC
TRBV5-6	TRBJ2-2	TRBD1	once	CASSFGDRLTGELFF	TGTGCCAGCAGCTTCGGGGACAGACTGACCGGGGAGCTGTTTTTT
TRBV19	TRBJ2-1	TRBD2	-	CASSRTSGSWESSYNEQFF	TGTGCCAGTAGCAGAACTAGCGGGAGTTGGGAGAGCTCCTACAATGAGCAGTTCTTC
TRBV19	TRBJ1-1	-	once	CASSSYRVNTEAFF	TGTGCCAGTAGTTCGTACAGGGTCAACACTGAAGCTTTCTTT
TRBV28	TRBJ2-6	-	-	CASSLSGANVLTF	TGTGCCAGCAGTTTGAGTGGGGCCAACGTCCTGACTTTC
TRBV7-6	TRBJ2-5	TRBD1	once	CASSPGTGAETQYF	TGTGCCAGCAGCCCCGGGACAGGGGCGGAGACCCAGTACTTC
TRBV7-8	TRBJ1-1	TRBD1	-	CASSLRDRVTEAFF	TGTGCCAGCAGCTTACGGGACAGGGTTACTGAAGCTTTCTTT
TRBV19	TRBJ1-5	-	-	CASRDRDTLGDQPQHF	TGTGCCAGTAGGGATCGGGACACTCTAGGGGATCAGCCCCAGCATTTT
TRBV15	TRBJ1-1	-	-	CATSRGSGLTEAFF	TGTGCCACCAGCAGAGGATCGGGACTCACTGAAGCTTTCTTT
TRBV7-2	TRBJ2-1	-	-	CASSFRRYNEQFF	TGTGCCAGCAGCTTCAGGAGGTACAATGAGCAGTTCTTC
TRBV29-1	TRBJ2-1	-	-	CSVARGQFF	TGCAGCGTTGCCAGGGGGCAGTTCTTC
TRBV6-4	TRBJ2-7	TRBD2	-	CASSDSRSGGESYEQYF	TGTGCCAGCAGTGACTCCCGTAGCGGGGGCGAATCCTACGAGCAGTACTTC
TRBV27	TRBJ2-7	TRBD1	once	CASSVGDSSAEQYF	TGTGCCAGCAGCGTCGGGGACAGTTCGGCCGAGCAGTACTTC
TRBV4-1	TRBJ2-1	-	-	CASSQALRPGLALYYNEQFF	TGCGCCAGCAGCCAAGCTCTACGGCCAGGACTTGCCTTGTACTACAATGAGCAGTTCTTC
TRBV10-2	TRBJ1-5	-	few	CASSEGAQPQHF	TGCGCCAGCAGTGAGGGGGCCCAGCCCCAGCATTTT
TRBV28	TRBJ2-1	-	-	CASSLWAARAGEQFF	TGTGCCAGCAGTTTGTGGGCCGCCCGCGCAGGGGAGCAGTTCTTC
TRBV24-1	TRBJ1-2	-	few	CATSDLTGLEGYTF	TGTGCCACCAGTGACTTGACAGGTTTGGAAGGCTACACCTTC
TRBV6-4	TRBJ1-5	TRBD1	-	CASSGFETGLLEPQHF	TGTGCCAGCAGTGGCTTTGAGACAGGGCTTTTGGAGCCCCAGCATTTT
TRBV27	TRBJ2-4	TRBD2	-	CASSPIPSSGRANIQYF	TGTGCCAGCAGTCCAATACCCTCTAGCGGGAGGGCCAACATTCAGTACTTC
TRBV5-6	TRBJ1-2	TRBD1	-	CASSDTGGNGYTF	TGTGCCAGCAGCGACACAGGGGGCAATGGCTACACCTTC
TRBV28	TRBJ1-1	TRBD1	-	CASRFPGQGTMMNTEAFF	TGTGCCAGCAGGTTTCCTGGACAGGGGACGATGATGAACACTGAAGCTTTCTTT
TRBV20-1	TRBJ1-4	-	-	CSASQGLNEKLFF	TGCAGTGCTAGTCAGGGGCTGAATGAAAAACTGTTTTTT
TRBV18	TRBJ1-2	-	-	CASSPQGIGANYGYTF	TGTGCCAGCTCACCGCAAGGTATAGGGGCTAACTATGGCTACACCTTC
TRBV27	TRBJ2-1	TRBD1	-	CASSGTGSYNEQFF	TGTGCCAGCTCCGGGACAGGCTCCTACAATGAGCAGTTCTTC
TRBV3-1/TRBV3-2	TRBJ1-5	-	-	CASSQGQQNQPQHF	TGTGCCAGCAGCCAAGGACAGCAAAATCAGCCCCAGCATTTT
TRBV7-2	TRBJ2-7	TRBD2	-	CAARLAGAYEQYF	TGTGCCGCGAGACTAGCGGGAGCCTACGAGCAGTACTTC
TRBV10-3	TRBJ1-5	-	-	CAIRDGQINQPQHF	TGTGCCATCAGGGATGGACAGATCAATCAGCCCCAGCATTTT
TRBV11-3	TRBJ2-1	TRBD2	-	CASSLSGRSYNEQFF	TGTGCCAGCAGCCTTAGCGGGAGGTCCTACAATGAGCAGTTCTTC
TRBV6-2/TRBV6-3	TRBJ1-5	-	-	CASSYLRGAFINQPQHF	TGTGCCAGCAGTTACTTGAGAGGAGCATTTATTAATCAGCCCCAGCATTTT
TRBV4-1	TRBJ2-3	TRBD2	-	CASSLGLAGGEDTQYF	TGCGCCAGCAGCCTGGGACTAGCGGGAGGGGAGGATACGCAGTATTTT
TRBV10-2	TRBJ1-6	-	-	CASSEMTGYNSPLHF	TGCGCCAGCAGTGAGATGACAGGTTATAATTCACCCCTCCACTTT